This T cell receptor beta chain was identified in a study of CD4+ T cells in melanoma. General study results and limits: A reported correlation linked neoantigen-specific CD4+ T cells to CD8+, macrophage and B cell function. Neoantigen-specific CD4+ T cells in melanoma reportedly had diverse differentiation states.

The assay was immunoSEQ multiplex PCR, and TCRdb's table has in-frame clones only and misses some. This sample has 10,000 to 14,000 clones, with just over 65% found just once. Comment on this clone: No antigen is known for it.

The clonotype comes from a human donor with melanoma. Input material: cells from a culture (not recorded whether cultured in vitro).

CDR3 in DNA: TGCGCCAGCAGCCACCCGAGGTCAGATACGCAGTATTTT. Translation gives CASSHPRSDTQYF. The rearrangement links TRBV5-1 to TRBJ2-3; D gene unclear. Between the trimmed V and J ends, which lost 4 bases and 4 bases, there was a span of 10 bases. The germline V gene encodes CDR1 SGHRS and CDR2 YFSETQ. CDR3 length equals 13 residues.